Presented here are 32 T cell receptor beta chains from one specimen sequenced in a study of T cells in Graves' hyperthyroidism and ophthalmopathy. Authors of the study amplified TCR beta CDR3 regions from RNA transcripts. The HTBI primer set drove a first-round RT-PCR of the TCR CDR3. TCRdb recomputed calls from the multiplex PCR reads with MiXCR, one row per CDR3 protein. The profile shows about 600,000 distinct CDR3 sequences, roughly 15% of them singletons. The sample was blood. The origin of the receptors is a woman aged 40 to 49 with Graves' ophthalmopathy.

This clonotype was observed a single time. This chain links TRBV20-1 with TRBJ1-2, with TRBD1 matching over 8 bases. This CDR3 is built from 12 residues. Trimming cost V 6 bases and J 7 bases; bases outside gene matches: 7. Germline V gives CDR1 DFQATT, CDR2 SNEGSKA (reference sequence). The CDR3 reads CSAPQGARGYTF. As DNA, the CDR3 is TGCAGTGCCCCCCAGGGGGCGCGTGGCTACACCTTC.

This clonotype appeared many times. V and J are TRBV7-2 and TRBJ2-5; 10 nucleotides line up with TRBD2. The CDR3 contains 17 residues. CDR1 and CDR2 (germline): SGHTA, FQGNSA. Unmatched junction bases numbered 11, after V lost 4 bases and J lost 3 bases. CDR3 nucleotides: TGTGCCAGCAGCTCCGAGCGGGGGGGTTGGGGGGAAGAGACCCAGTACTTC. Its protein product is CASSSERGGWGEETQYF.

This clonotype occurred a few times. V and J are TRBV20-1 and TRBJ2-5, with D possibly matching TRBD2 (6 bases). Germline assignment: CDR1 DFQATT and CDR2 SNEGSKA (reference sequence). The CDR3 runs to 13 residues. Trimming removed 3 bases from V and 9 bases from J, with 17 bases in between. The CDR3 region is CSASYRSGLSQYF. The CDR3 DNA reads as TGCAGTGCTAGTTATCGTAGCGGTTTATCCCAGTACTTC.

This clonotype was counted many times. The V and J genes are TRBV6-1 and TRBJ2-3; D unresolved. V was pared by 6 bases and J by 7 bases, with 17 bases between. The CDR3 runs to 14 residues. Germline CDR1 and CDR2: MNHNS and SASEGT. CDR3 sequence (DNA): TGTGCCAGCAGCCAAGCCCCAGACATAAATACGCAGTATTTT. Its protein is CASSQAPDINTQYF.

This clonotype was recorded many times. CDR3 sequence reads: CASRPDSYRTLNTEAFF. The CDR3 DNA reads TGTGCCAGCAGGCCGGACAGCTACAGAACTTTGAACACTGAAGCTTTCTTT. The chain recombines TRBV6-1 with TRBJ1-1; possible D gene TRBD1, 6 bases. Trimming pared 6 bases from V and 0 bases from J, leaving 20 bases between. CDR1 is MNHNS, CDR2 SASEGT, per germline. The CDR3 sequence is 17 residues long.

This clonotype was seen many times. This sequence joins TRBV29-1 and TRBJ2-1; TRBD2 aligns across 11 bases. The CDR3 is 15 residues long. CDR1 is SQVTM, CDR2 ANQGSEA, per germline. The junction had 9 bases not matched to a gene; V was cut back by 3 bases and J by 8 bases. This CDR3 reads CSVESLAGASDEQFF. DNA of the CDR3: TGCAGCGTTGAGTCACTAGCGGGAGCGTCGGATGAGCAGTTCTTC.

The chain combines TRBV28 with TRBJ2-7; 13 bases line up with TRBD2. The J segment lost 3 bases and the V segment lost 6 bases, leaving 8 bases of the junction unmatched. Germline-derived CDR1 and CDR2 are MDHEN and SYDVKM. The CDR3 spans 16 residues. CDR3 nucleotides: TGTGCCAGCAGCCCCGGGACTAGCGGGATGATCTACGAGCAGTACTTC. Protein sequence: CASSPGTSGMIYEQYF.

This clonotype was counted a few times. The chain recombines TRBV6-2 or TRBV6-3 with TRBJ2-5, with 12 bases aligning to TRBD2. The ends lost 8 bases at V and 1 base at J; junction bases unmatched: 8. Per the germline V gene, CDR1 is MNHEY and CDR2 is SVGEGT. There are 16 residues in the CDR3. The CDR3 region has the DNA TGTGCCAGCCGACTTGGACTAGCGGGGTTCCAAGAGACCCAGTACTTC. Translated, it gives CASRLGLAGFQETQYF.

This clonotype has ten or more counts. The chain is built from TRBV20-1 and TRBJ2-1; TRBD2 agrees at 12 bases. The trim removed 6 bases at V and 7 bases at J, leaving 10 bases unmatched. This CDR3 is built from 15 residues. Germline CDR1 reads DFQATT; CDR2 reads SNEGSKA (reference sequence). The CDR3 loop reads CSAQITSGRLNEQFF. CDR3 nucleotides: TGCAGTGCCCAGATCACTAGCGGGAGGTTGAATGAGCAGTTCTTC.

V gene TRBV20-1 combines with J gene TRBJ2-3, with D perhaps matching TRBD1 (6 bases). Per the germline V gene, CDR1 is DFQATT and CDR2 is SNEGSKA (reference sequence). Trimming cost V 5 bases and J 5 bases, with 17 bases left between them. CDR3 length: 14 amino acids. Here the CDR3 reads CSALMGAGLDTQYF. CDR3 DNA sequence: TGCAGTGCTCTCATGGGGGCCGGGTTAGATACGCAGTATTTT.

The genes are TRBV11-2 and TRBJ1-2; no clear D. CDR1 and CDR2 from the germline V gene are SGHAT and FQNNGV. V lost 2 bases, J lost 3 bases, and 10 bases lay in between. CDR3 length: 14 residues. In DNA, the CDR3 is TGTGCCAGCAGCTTAACGCAGCTCCACTATGGCTACACCTTC. Residues: CASSLTQLHYGYTF.

The chain employs TRBV6-1 and TRBJ1-6; TRBD1 aligns across 7 bases. The CDR3 has 15 residues. The J segment lost 6 bases and the V segment lost 2 bases, leaving 4 bases of the junction unmatched. Germline V gives CDR1 MNHNS, CDR2 SASEGT. The CDR3 DNA sequence: TGTGCCAGCAGTGAACGGGACAGCCTTAATTCACCCCTCCACTTT. It translates to CASSERDSLNSPLHF.

The sample holds many counts of this clonotype. The chain carries TRBV27 and TRBJ1-2, with D tentatively TRBD1 (6 bases). CDR1 and CDR2 (germline): MNHEY, SMNVEV (reference sequence). CDR3 size: 12 residues. Trimming shortened V by 5 bases and J by 8 bases, and 12 bases separated the two germline ends. CDR3 amino acids: CASSHTGFGYTF. CDR3 bases: TGTGCCAGCAGTCATACAGGGTTCGGCTACACCTTC.

This clonotype was counted ten times or more. The rearrangement links TRBV18 to TRBJ2-7, with a possible D match to TRBD2 (6 bases). The CDR3 covers 13 residues. Trimming took 0 bases from V and 5 from J, leaving 8 bases between them. Germline CDR1 is KGHSH and CDR2 is LQKENI. The chain's CDR3 is CASSPPASDEQYF. The DNA of the CDR3 is TGTGCCAGCTCACCACCCGCTAGCGACGAGCAGTACTTC.

This clonotype came up many times. The chain is built from TRBV29-1 and TRBJ2-1; no definite D call. CDR1 is SQVTM and CDR2 is ANQGSEA in the germline V gene. This CDR3 spans 14 amino acids. V was trimmed by 4 bases and J by 3 bases, leaving 13 bases between them. This CDR3 is CSVGTLGRYNEQFF. The CDR3, as DNA: TGCAGCGTTGGGACGTTAGGCCGCTACAATGAGCAGTTCTTC.

This clonotype was counted a few times. The chain has TRBV24-1 and TRBJ2-7, with TRBD2 matching 9 bases. Germline CDR1 reads KGHDR; CDR2 reads SFDVKD. This CDR3 spans 14 amino acids. V lost 5 bases and J lost 7; bases outside the gene matches: 8. The CDR3 reads CATSAAGGPGEQYF. Here the CDR3 DNA reads TGTGCCACCAGTGCGGCGGGAGGGCCGGGAGAGCAGTACTTC.

V and J are TRBV7-9 and TRBJ2-3, with a weak D call TRBD1 (6 bases). Trimming took off 2 bases at V and 2 bases at J, with 20 bases between the two ends. The CDR3 sequence is 18 residues long. Germline CDR1 and CDR2: SEHNR and FQNEAQ (reference sequence). The CDR3: CASSLKGTGLTATDTQYF. In DNA, the CDR3 is TGTGCCAGCAGCTTAAAAGGAACAGGGCTCACAGCCACAGATACGCAGTATTTT.

This clonotype is a singleton in its sample. The chain links TRBV5-4 to TRBJ1-1; D remains unclear. The germline gives CDR1 SGHNT, CDR2 YYREEE (reference sequence). The V end was cut by 2 bases, the J end by 3 bases, with 8 bases between. CDR3 length: 13 amino acids. Here the CDR3 DNA reads TGTGCCAGCAGCTTTGGCACTCACACTGAAGCTTTCTTT. Residues: CASSFGTHTEAFF.

This clonotype was seen a handful of times. The chain couples TRBV10-3 to TRBJ2-5, with 11 bases matching TRBD2. CDR1 is ENHRY, CDR2 SYGVKD, per germline. V trimming: 5 bases; J trimming: 4 bases; junction bases outside the gene matches: 3. This CDR3 spans 14 amino acids. The DNA for the CDR3 is TGTGCCATCAGTTCCGGGACTAGCGGAGAGACCCAGTACTTC. Protein: CAISSGTSGETQYF.

This clonotype was found many times. The chain couples TRBV2 to TRBJ2-7, with 9 nucleotides matching TRBD1. Germline V gene sequence: CDR1 SNHLY, CDR2 FYNNEI. This CDR3 is built from 14 residues. The V segment lost 6 bases and the J segment 5 bases; nucleotides outside the gene matches: 8. The CDR3 region is CASSSGTGTHEQYF. For the CDR3, the DNA is TGTGCCAGCAGCTCCGGGACAGGGACCCACGAGCAGTACTTC.

The chain is built from TRBV6-1 and TRBJ1-5; D not certain. Trimming pared 5 bases from V and 0 bases from J, leaving 17 bases between. CDR1 is MNHNS and CDR2 is SASEGT in the germline V gene. CDR3 length: 17 amino acids. The CDR3 protein is CASSRRAGDNSNQPQHF. The CDR3 bases are TGTGCCAGCAGTCGAAGAGCAGGCGACAATAGCAATCAGCCCCAGCATTTT.

This clonotype was observed many times. The chain recombines TRBV7-3 with TRBJ2-1; 11 nucleotides match TRBD2. The length of the CDR3 is 16 residues. With 1 base clipped from V and 5 bases from J, the junction kept 4 bases outside the gene matches. Per germline, CDR1 SGHTA and CDR2 FQGTGA. CDR3 in DNA: TGTGCCAGCAGCTTAAAGGCGGGACTAGCGGACAATGAGCAGTTCTTC. This encodes CASSLKAGLADNEQFF.

The chain recombines TRBV28 with TRBJ1-4; D call uncertain. The CDR3 spans 13 residues. V was cut by 10 bases and J by 1 base, with 10 bases left in between. Per germline, CDR1 MDHEN and CDR2 SYDVKM. CDR3 residues: CATQAVTNEKLFF. In DNA, the CDR3 is TGTGCCACCCAGGCTGTAACTAATGAAAAACTGTTTTTT.

The table lists this clonotype with a few counts. The chain joins TRBV6-2 or TRBV6-3 to TRBJ2-3; TRBD2 might be the D (6 bases). The CDR3 is made up of 15 amino acids. V lost 8 bases and J lost 3, with 18 bases in between. Germline V CDR1 and CDR2: MNHEY, SVGEGT. The CDR3 is CASQWTGDVTDTQYF. Written as DNA, the CDR3 is TGTGCCAGCCAGTGGACGGGAGATGTAACAGATACGCAGTATTTT.

This clonotype was recorded a few times. The chain joins TRBV5-1 to TRBJ2-7, with TRBD1 as a possible D gene (5 bases). Germline lookup yields CDR1 SGHRS and CDR2 YFSETQ. The CDR3 loop spans 15 amino acids. V lost 4 bases, J lost 3 bases, and 17 bases lay in between. The CDR3 sequence is CASSVNFGQGYEQYF. The CDR3 DNA is TGCGCCAGCAGCGTGAATTTCGGGCAGGGCTACGAGCAGTACTTC.

A note on this clonotype: The missing conserved phenylalanine or tryptophan at the end of this CDR3 makes a read error likely. The V call is TRBV12-3 or TRBV12-4, the J call TRBJ2-5, with 9 bases identical to TRBD1. The CDR3 has 14 amino acids. Germline trimming cut 3 bases from V and 5 bases from J; bases unmatched to any gene: 4. CDR3 sequence reads: CASSFRTGVETQYL. The DNA for the CDR3 is TGTGCCAGCAGTTTTCGGACAGGGGTGGAGACCCAGTACCTC.

This clonotype was counted ten times or more. This rearrangement joins TRBV6-1 to TRBJ1-5; 9 nucleotides match TRBD1. The CDR3 has 15 residues. Germline loops: CDR1 MNHNS, CDR2 SASEGT. J gave up 3 bases and V 6 bases, and 6 bases lay outside the gene matches. In DNA, the CDR3 is TGTGCCAGCAGCGCGACAGGGGGTACCAATCAGCCCCAGCATTTT. The encoded protein is CASSATGGTNQPQHF.

This clonotype appeared a few times. V usage is TRBV7-3 and J usage is TRBJ2-1; no reliable D call. The V gene lost 1 base and the J gene lost 3 bases, with 10 bases spanning the gap. Germline-derived CDR1 and CDR2 are SGHTA and FQGTGA. The CDR3 consists of 15 residues. DNA for the CDR3: TGTGCCAGCAGCTTAATGGGTGGAGTCTACAATGAGCAGTTCTTC. As protein: CASSLMGGVYNEQFF.

In its sample, this clonotype was seen many times. This chain joins TRBV29-1 and TRBJ2-3; D unclear. V shed 2 bases and J shed 2 bases, with 14 bases lying between them. The germline V gene encodes CDR1 SQVTM and CDR2 ANQGSEA. CDR3 length: 15 residues. CDR3 in amino acids: CSVERALGYTDTQYF. The CDR3, as DNA: TGCAGCGTTGAAAGGGCACTTGGGTACACAGATACGCAGTATTTT.

This clonotype has at least ten counts. V and J are TRBV11-1 and TRBJ2-1, with D perhaps matching TRBD2 (5 bases). Germline-derived CDR1 and CDR2 are SGHAT and FQDESV (reference sequence). Deletions cut 4 bases from V and 9 bases from J, with 19 bases between. The CDR3 contains 15 residues. The chain's CDR3 is CASSSSKLESTEQFF. The CDR3 nucleotides read TGTGCCAGCAGCTCTTCCAAACTAGAAAGCACTGAGCAGTTCTTC. The variable domain in full, completed from reference TRBV11-1 and TRBJ2-1, reads EAEVAQSPRYKITEKSQAVAFWCDPISGHATLYWYRQILGQGPELLVQFQDESVVDDSQLPKDRFSAERLKGVDSTLKIQPAELGDSAMYLCASSSSKLESTEQFFGPGTRLTVL.

Worth noting for this clonotype: One base away lies a much larger clone, so this may be a sequencing read error. This chain connects TRBV28 to TRBJ1-1; D is possibly TRBD1 (6 bases). Trimming took 10 bases from V and 5 from J, leaving 20 bases between them. This CDR3 contains 14 residues. Germline V gene lookup returns CDR1 MDHEN and CDR2 SYDVKM. Here the CDR3 DNA reads TGTGCCACGACGGGGGGCGTACAGAAGACTGAAGCTTTCTTT. Its protein is CATTGGVQKTEAFF.

This clonotype came up many times. One end of the junction fails to match germline, which may point to a read error. CDR3 residues: CASSLTGNTGELFF. CDR3 sequence (DNA): TGTGCCAGCAGTTTAACAGGGAACACCGGGGAGCTGTTTTTT. J is TRBJ2-2 and V is TRBV7-3, with D possibly being TRBD1 (5 bases). Germline V CDR1 and CDR2: SGHTA, FQGTGA. This CDR3 region has 14 residues.